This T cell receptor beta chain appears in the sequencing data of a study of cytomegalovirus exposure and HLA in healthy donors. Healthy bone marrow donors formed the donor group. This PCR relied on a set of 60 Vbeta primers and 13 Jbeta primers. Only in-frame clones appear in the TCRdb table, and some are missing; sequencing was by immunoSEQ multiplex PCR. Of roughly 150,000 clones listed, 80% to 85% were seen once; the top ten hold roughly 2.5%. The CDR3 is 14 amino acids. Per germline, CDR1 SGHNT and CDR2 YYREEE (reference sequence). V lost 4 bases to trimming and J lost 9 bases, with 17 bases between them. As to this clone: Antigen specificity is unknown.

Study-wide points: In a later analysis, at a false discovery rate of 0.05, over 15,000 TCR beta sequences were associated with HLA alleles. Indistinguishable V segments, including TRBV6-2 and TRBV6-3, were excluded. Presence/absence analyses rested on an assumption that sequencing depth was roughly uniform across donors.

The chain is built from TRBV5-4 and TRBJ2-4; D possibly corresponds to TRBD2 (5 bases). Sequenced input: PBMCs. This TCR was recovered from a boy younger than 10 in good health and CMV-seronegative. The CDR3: CASSQDTPEGIQYF. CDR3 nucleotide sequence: TGTGCCAGCAGCCAAGACACCCCCGAGGGCATTCAGTACTTC.